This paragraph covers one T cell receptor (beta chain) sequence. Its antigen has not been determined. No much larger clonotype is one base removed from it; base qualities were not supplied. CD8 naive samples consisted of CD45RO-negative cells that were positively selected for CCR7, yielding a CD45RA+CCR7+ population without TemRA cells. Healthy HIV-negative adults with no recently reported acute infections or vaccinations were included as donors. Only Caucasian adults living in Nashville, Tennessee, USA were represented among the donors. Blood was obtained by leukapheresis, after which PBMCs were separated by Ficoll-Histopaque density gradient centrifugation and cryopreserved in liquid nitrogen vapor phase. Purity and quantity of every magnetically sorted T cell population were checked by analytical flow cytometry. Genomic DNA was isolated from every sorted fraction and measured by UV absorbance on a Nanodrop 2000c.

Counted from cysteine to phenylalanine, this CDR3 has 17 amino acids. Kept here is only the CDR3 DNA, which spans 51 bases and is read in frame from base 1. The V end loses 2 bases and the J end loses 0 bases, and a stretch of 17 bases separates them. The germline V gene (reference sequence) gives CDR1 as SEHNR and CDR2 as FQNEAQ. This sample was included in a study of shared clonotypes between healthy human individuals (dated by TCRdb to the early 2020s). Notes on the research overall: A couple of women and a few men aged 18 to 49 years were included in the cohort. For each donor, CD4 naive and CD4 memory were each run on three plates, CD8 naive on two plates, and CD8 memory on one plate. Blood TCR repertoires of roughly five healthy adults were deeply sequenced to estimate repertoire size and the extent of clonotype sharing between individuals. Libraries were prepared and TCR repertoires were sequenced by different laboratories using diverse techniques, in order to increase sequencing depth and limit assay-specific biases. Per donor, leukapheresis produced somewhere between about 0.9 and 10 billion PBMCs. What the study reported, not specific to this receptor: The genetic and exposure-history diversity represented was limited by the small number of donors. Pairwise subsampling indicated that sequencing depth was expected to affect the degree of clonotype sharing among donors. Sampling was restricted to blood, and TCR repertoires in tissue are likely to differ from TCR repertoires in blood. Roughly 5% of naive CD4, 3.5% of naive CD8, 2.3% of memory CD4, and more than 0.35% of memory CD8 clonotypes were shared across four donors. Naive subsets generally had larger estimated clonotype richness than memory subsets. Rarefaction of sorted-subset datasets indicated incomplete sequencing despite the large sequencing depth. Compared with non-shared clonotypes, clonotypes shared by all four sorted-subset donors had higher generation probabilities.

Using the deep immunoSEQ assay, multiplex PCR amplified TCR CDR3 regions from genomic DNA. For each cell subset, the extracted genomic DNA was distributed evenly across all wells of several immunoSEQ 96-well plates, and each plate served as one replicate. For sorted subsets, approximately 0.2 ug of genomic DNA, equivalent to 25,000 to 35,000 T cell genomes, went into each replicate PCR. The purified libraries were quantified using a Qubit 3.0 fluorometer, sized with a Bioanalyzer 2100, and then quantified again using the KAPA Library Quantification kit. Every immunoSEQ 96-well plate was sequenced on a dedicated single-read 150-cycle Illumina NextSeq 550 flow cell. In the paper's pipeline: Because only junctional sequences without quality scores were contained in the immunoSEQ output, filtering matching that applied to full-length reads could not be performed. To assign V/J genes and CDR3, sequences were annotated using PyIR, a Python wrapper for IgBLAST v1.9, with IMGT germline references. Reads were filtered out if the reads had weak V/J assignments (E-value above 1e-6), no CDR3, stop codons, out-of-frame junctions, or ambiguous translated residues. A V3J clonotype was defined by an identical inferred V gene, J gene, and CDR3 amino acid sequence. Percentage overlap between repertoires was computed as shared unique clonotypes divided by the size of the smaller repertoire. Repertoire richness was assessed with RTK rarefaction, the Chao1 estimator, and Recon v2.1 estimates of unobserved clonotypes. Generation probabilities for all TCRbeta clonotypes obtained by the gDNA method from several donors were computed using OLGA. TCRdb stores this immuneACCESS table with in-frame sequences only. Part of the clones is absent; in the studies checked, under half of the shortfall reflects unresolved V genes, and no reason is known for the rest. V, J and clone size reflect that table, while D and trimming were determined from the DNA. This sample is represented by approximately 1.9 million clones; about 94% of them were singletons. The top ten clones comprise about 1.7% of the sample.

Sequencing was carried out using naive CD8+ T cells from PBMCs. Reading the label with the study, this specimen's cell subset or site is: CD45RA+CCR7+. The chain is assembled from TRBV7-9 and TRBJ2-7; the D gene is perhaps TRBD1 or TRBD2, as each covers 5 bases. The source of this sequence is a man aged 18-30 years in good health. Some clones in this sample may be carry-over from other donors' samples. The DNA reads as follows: TGTGCCAGCAGCTTAAATGGGGCGGGTCCCGGCTCCTACGAGCAGTACTTC. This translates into CASSLNGAGPGSYEQYF.